This T cell receptor (beta chain) originates from a study of T-cell reconstitution after alpha-beta-depleted transplantation in children. Per germline, CDR1 DFQATT and CDR2 SNEGSKA (reference sequence). There are 15 residues in the CDR3. With V trimmed by 3 bases and J by 0 bases, 4 bases remained unmatched. The sample holds many counts of this clonotype. It was with unique molecular identifiers that the TCRbeta library was prepared. TCRdb ran MiXCR on the PCR reads and lists one entry per CDR3 protein. Of 490,000 or so distinct CDR3 sequences detected, about 12% appear once; the ten largest clones hold less than 6.5%.

V gene TRBV20-1 combines with J gene TRBJ2-3; 9 bases map to TRBD1. The clonotype originates from a human donor who donated a stem cell graft to a child with combined immunodeficiency. The material sequenced was PBMCs from the stem cell graft donor, taken from the stem cell graft. CDR3 protein: CSASAGQGSTDTQYF. CDR3 nucleotide sequence: TGCAGTGCTAGCGCCGGACAGGGGAGCACAGATACGCAGTATTTT.